The TCR beta chain under discussion was sequenced for a study of blood T cell repertoires in COVID-19. Repertoires were generated with immunoSEQ multiplex PCR, while TCRdb's copy carries only in-frame clones and drops some. The data show around 200,000 clones, with more than 75% seen just once and 2.5% held by the top ten. The sample consisted of peripheral blood. This clonotype originated in a man between 35 and 55 years old with active or convalescent COVID-19.

In DNA form, the CDR3 reads TGTGCCAGCAGCCCGGGACTAGCGGGGGGGCCAGTCTCCTACGAGCAGTACTTC. Its translation is CASSPGLAGGPVSYEQYF. This rearrangement joins TRBV5-4 to TRBJ2-7; 16 bases align to TRBD2. The CDR3 totals 18 residues. Germline-derived CDR1 and CDR2 are SGHNT and YYREEE (reference sequence). The junction had 7 bases not matched to a gene; V was cut back by 4 bases and J by 0 bases. Full variable domain (outside the CDR3, taken from reference TRBV5-4 and TRBJ2-7): ETGVTQSPTHLIKTRGQQVTLRCSSQSGHNTVSWYQQALGQGPQFIFQYYREEENGRGNFPPRFSGLQFPNYSSELNVNALELDDSALYLCASSPGLAGGPVSYEQYFGPGTRLTVT.